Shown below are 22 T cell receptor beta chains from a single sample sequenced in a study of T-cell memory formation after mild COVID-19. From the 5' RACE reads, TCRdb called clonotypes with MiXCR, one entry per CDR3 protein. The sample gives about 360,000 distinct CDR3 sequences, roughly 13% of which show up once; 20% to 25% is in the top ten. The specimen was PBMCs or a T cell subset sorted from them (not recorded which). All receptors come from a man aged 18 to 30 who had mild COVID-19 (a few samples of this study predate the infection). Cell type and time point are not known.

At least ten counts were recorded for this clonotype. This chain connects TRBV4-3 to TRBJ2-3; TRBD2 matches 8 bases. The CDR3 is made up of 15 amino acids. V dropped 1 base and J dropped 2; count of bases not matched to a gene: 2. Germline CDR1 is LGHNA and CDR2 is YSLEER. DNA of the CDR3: TGCGCCAGCAGCCAAGGTAGCGGGGACACAGATACGCAGTATTTT. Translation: CASSQGSGDTDTQYF.

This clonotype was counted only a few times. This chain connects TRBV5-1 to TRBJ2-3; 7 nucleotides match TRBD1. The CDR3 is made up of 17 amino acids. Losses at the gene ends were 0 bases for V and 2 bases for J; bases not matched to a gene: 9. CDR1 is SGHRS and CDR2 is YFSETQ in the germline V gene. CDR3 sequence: CASSLGFLGQDTDTQYF. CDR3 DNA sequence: TGCGCCAGCAGCTTGGGGTTTCTAGGACAGGACACAGATACGCAGTATTTT.

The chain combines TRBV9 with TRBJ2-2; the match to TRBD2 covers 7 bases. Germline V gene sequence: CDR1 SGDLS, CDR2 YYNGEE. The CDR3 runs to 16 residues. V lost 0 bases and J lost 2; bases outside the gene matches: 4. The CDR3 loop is CASSVDPAGNTGELFF. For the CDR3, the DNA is TGTGCCAGCAGCGTAGACCCAGCGGGAAACACCGGGGAGCTGTTTTTT. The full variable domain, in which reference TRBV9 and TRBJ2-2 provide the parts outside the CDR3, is DSGVTQTPKHLITATGQRVTLRCSPRSGDLSVYWYQQSLDQGLQFLIQYYNGEERAKGNILERFSAQQFPDLHSELNLSSLELGDSALYFCASSVDPAGNTGELFFGEGSRLTVL.

DNA for the CDR3: TGTGCCACCAGGGGGGGGCAGGACTTGAGCACAGATACGCAGTATTTT. It specifies CATRGGQDLSTDTQYF. V usage is TRBV24-1 and J usage is TRBJ2-3, with D tentatively TRBD2 (7 bases). Germline loops: CDR1 KGHDR, CDR2 SFDVKD. The V and J ends lost 7 bases and 0 bases respectively, with 16 bases between them. The CDR3 is 16 residues long.

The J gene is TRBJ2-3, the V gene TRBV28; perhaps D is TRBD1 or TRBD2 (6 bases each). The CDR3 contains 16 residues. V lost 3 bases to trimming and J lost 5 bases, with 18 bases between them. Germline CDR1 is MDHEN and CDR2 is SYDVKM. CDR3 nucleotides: TGTGCCAGCAGTTTTGGGGGGCGCGTTGCGAGAGATACGCAGTATTTT. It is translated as CASSFGGRVARDTQYF.

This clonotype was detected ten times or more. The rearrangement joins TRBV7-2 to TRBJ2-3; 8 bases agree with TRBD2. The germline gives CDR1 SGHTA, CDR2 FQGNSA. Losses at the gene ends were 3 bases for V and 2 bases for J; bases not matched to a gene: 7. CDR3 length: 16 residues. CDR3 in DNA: TGTGCCAGCAGCTTGGGGGCGGGGGGCCTCACAGATACGCAGTATTTT. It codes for CASSLGAGGLTDTQYF.

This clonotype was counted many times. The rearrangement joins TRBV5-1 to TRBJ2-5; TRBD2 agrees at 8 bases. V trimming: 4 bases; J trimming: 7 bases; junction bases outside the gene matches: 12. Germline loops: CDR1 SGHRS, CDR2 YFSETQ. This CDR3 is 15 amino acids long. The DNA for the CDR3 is TGCGCCAGCAGCCTACAGACTAGCGTCCCCGGGACCCAGTACTTC. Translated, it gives CASSLQTSVPGTQYF.

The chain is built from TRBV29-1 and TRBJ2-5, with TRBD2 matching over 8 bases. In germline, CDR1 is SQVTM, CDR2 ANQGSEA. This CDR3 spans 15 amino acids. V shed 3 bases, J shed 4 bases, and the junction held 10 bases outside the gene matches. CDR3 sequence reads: CSVEYTGGRGETQYF. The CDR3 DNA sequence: TGCAGCGTTGAGTATACGGGGGGGCGCGGAGAGACCCAGTACTTC.

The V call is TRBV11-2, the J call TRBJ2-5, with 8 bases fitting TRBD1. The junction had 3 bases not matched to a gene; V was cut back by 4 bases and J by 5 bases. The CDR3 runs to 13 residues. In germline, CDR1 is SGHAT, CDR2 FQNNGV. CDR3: CASSWGQEETQYF. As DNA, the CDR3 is TGTGCCAGCAGCTGGGGACAGGAGGAGACCCAGTACTTC. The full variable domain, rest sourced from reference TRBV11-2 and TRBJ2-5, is EAGVAQSPRYKIIEKRQSVAFWCNPISGHATLYWYQQILGQGPKLLIQFQNNGVVDDSQLPKDRFSAERLKGVDSTLKIQPAKLEDSAVYLCASSWGQEETQYFGPGTRLLVL.

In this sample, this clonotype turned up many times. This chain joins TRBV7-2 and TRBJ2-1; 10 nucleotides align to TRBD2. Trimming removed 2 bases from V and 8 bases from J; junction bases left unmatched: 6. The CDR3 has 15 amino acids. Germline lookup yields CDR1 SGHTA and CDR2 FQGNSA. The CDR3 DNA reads TGTGCCAGCAGCTTAAGTAGCGGGGGGCTGTATGAGCAGTTCTTC. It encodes CASSLSSGGLYEQFF.

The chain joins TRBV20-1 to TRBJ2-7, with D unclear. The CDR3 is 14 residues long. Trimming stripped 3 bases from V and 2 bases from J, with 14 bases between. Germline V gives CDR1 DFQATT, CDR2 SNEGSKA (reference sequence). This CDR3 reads CSARAWVGTYEQYF. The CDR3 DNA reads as TGCAGTGCTAGGGCGTGGGTCGGCACCTACGAGCAGTACTTC.

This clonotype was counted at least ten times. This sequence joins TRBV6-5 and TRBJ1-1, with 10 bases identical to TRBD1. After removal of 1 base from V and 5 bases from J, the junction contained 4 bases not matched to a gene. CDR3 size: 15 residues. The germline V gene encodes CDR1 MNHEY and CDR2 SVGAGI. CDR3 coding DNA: TGTGCCAGCAGTTACTGGAAGGGACAGGGGACTGAAGCTTTCTTT. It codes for CASSYWKGQGTEAFF.

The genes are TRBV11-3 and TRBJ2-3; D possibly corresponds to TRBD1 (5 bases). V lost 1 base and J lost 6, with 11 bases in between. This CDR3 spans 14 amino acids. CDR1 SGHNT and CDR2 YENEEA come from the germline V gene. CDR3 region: CASSLGQGDDTQYF. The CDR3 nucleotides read TGTGCCAGCAGCTTAGGTCAGGGCGACGATACGCAGTATTTT. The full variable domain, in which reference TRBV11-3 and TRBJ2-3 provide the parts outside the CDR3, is EAGVVQSPRYKIIEKKQPVAFWCNPISGHNTLYWYLQNLGQGPELLIRYENEEAVDDSQLPKDRFSAERLKGVDSTLKIQPAELGDSAVYLCASSLGQGDDTQYFGPGTRLTVL.

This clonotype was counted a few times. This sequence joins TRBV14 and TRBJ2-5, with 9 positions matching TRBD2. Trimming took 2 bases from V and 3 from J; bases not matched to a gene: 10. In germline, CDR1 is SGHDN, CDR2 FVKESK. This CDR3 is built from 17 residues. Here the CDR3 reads CASSQPRGSGGEETQYF. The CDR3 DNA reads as TGTGCCAGCAGCCAACCCAGGGGTAGCGGGGGCGAAGAGACCCAGTACTTC.

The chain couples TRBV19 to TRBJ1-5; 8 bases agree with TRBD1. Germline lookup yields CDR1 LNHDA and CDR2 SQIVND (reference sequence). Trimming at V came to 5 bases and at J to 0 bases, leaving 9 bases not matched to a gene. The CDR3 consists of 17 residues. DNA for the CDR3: TGTGCCAGTAGTGGTACAGGGGGTCCTTATAGCAATCAGCCCCAGCATTTT. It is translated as CASSGTGGPYSNQPQHF.

Here the CDR3 DNA reads TGTGCCAGCAGCTTGGACGGGTGGGGACAGGGGGCCTACGAGCAGTACGTC. Its protein product is CASSLDGWGQGAYEQYV. This rearrangement joins TRBV5-6 to TRBJ2-7; 11 positions match TRBD1. Germline CDR1 SGHDT, CDR2 YYEEEE. CDR3 size: 17 residues. The V gene end was trimmed by 0 bases and the J gene end by 2 bases; junction bases not matched to a gene: 7.

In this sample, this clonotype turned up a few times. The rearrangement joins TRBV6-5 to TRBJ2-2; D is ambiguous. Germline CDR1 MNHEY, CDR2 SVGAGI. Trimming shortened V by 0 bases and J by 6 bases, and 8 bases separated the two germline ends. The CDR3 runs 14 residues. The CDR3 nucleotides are TGTGCCAGCAGTTACTCCCCGAAGGCCGGGGAGCTGTTTTTT. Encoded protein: CASSYSPKAGELFF.

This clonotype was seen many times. The CDR3 spells CASRPTGGTEAFF. For the CDR3, the DNA is TGTGCCAGCAGGCCTACAGGGGGCACTGAAGCTTTCTTT. The genes are TRBV12-3 or TRBV12-4 and TRBJ1-1; TRBD1 aligns across 8 bases. The CDR3 runs to 13 residues. The junction had 4 bases not matched to a gene; V was cut back by 6 bases and J by 4 bases.

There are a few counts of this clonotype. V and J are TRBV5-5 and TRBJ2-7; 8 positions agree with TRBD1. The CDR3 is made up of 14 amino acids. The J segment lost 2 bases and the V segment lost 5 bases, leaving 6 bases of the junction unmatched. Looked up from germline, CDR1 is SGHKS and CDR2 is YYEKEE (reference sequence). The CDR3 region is CASSLTGVPYEQYV. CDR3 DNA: TGTGCCAGCAGTTTGACAGGGGTCCCCTACGAGCAGTACGTC.

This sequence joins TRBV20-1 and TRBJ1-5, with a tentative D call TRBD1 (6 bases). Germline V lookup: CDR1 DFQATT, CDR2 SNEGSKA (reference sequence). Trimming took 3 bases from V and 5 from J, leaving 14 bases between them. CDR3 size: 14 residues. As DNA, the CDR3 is TGCAGTGCTAGCATACAGGGAAGGGATCAGCCCCAGCATTTT. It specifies CSASIQGRDQPQHF.

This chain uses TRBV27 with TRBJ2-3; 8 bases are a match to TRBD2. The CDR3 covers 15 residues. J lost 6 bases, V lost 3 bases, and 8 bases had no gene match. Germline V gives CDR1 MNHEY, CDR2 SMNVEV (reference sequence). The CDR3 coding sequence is TGTGCCAGCAGTTTCGGGACTAGTCGTAGGGATACGCAGTATTTT. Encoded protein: CASSFGTSRRDTQYF.

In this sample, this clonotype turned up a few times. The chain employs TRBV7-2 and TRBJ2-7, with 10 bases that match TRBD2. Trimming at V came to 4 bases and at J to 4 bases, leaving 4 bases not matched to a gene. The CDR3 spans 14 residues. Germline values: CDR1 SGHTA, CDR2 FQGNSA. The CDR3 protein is CASSSSGGGYEQYF. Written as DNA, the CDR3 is TGTGCCAGCAGCTCTAGCGGGGGAGGGTACGAGCAGTACTTC.